These 32 T cell receptor beta chains share one sample of origin, sequenced in a study of post-analysis software for immune sequencing data. Overall study findings and caveats: About 5 TRBV segments were significantly more frequent in patients than in controls. TRBV5-6, TRBV5-1 and TRBV20-1 were among these segments.

Researchers reported that TCR beta cDNA libraries carried unique molecular identifiers. Via MiXCR, TCRdb re-called the PCR reads, giving one row per CDR3 protein. The table shows fewer than 850,000 distinct CDR3 sequences, with about 27% occurring only once. These receptors lack a known antigen. The sample taken for sequencing was blood. The receptors derive from a girl aged 10-17 years with multiple sclerosis.

The chain carries TRBV27 and TRBJ1-1, with D uncertain. CDR1 is MNHEY, CDR2 SMNVEV, per germline (reference sequence). CDR3 length: 13 residues. Trimming cost V 0 bases and J 6 bases, with 8 bases left between them. The CDR3 DNA sequence: TGTGCCAGCAGTTTATCGAGGGTTTCTGAAGCTTTCTTT. Translated, it gives CASSLSRVSEAFF.

CDR3 nucleotide sequence: TGCAGTGCTCTTACCCCCGGGACCATGCGCCGCGATGAGCAGTTCTTC. Its protein product is CSALTPGTMRRDEQFF. J is TRBJ2-1 and V is TRBV20-1, with D perhaps given as TRBD1 or TRBD2 (5 bases each). Germline V gene sequence: CDR1 DFQATT, CDR2 SNEGSKA (reference sequence). V dropped 5 bases and J dropped 8 bases, with 25 bases sitting between them. The CDR3 consists of 16 residues.

The J gene is TRBJ2-1, the V gene TRBV12-3 or TRBV12-4; D gene unclear. The length of the CDR3 is 16 residues. The V end lost 10 bases, the J end lost 0 bases, and 19 bases lay between the germline ends. CDR3 in amino acids: CANSHPNWGSYNEQFF. CDR3 DNA sequence: TGTGCCAACAGCCACCCCAATTGGGGCTCCTACAATGAGCAGTTCTTC.

This clonotype has a count of ten or more. The chain recombines TRBV29-1 with TRBJ1-1, with D unresolved. The CDR3 consists of 13 residues. The V and J ends lost 3 bases and 5 bases respectively, with 13 bases between them. Germline loops: CDR1 SQVTM, CDR2 ANQGSEA. Here the CDR3 reads CSVDRGSGTEAFF. CDR3 in DNA: TGCAGCGTTGATAGAGGGTCCGGGACTGAAGCTTTCTTT.

This clonotype occurred a few times. This sequence joins TRBV5-1 and TRBJ2-7, with D possibly matching TRBD1 (6 bases). CDR1 is SGHRS and CDR2 is YFSETQ in the germline V gene. CDR3 length: 12 residues. V was clipped by 7 bases and J by 2 bases, with 10 bases between them. CDR3 protein: CASGDTTYEQYF. The CDR3 DNA reads TGCGCCAGCGGGGACACCACCTACGAGCAGTACTTC.

This chain connects TRBV3-1 to TRBJ2-7; D is ambiguous. V lost 2 bases and J lost 7, with 18 bases in between. This CDR3 has 15 amino acids. Germline V gene sequence: CDR1 LGHDT, CDR2 YNNKEL (reference sequence). CDR3 DNA sequence: TGTGCCAGCAGCCAAAGCACCGCAAGGTACAATGAGCAGTACTTC. Amino acids: CASSQSTARYNEQYF.

This clonotype occurred a few times. It is unclear where the CDR3 begins or ends on the DNA, so no DNA is shown, and the CDR3 is as TCRdb lists it. This chain joins TRBV29-1 and TRBJ1-1; TRBD1 is taken as the D call from the table, unchecked against the DNA. CDR1 is SQVTM and CDR2 is ANQGSEA in the germline V gene. The CDR3 numbers 13 amino acids, ends counted. CDR3 residues: CSVRFGGGTEAFF.

This clonotype has a handful of counts. The chain links TRBV6-2 or TRBV6-3 to TRBJ1-5; tentatively, D is TRBD1 (5 bases). The CDR3 spans 15 residues. The germline gives CDR1 MNHEY, CDR2 SVGEGT. The V gene lost 6 bases and the J gene lost 7 bases, with 19 bases spanning the gap. CDR3 loop: CASSPTTAPPQPQHF. The CDR3 region has the DNA TGTGCCAGCAGCCCGACGACAGCCCCACCCCAGCCCCAGCATTTT.

This chain uses TRBV6-2 or TRBV6-3 with TRBJ2-1; D gene uncertain. CDR1 is MNHEY, CDR2 SVGEGT, per germline. This CDR3 is built from 14 residues. Trimming stripped 2 bases from V and 5 bases from J, with 10 bases between. The CDR3 coding sequence is TGTGCCAGCAGTTACGATCTAGTACACAATGAGCAGTTCTTC. Amino acids: CASSYDLVHNEQFF.

This clonotype was counted between two and nine times. The chain is built from TRBV12-3 or TRBV12-4 and TRBJ2-5; 13 bases line up with TRBD2. The ends lost 5 bases at V and 5 bases at J; junction bases unmatched: 8. This CDR3 contains 16 residues. In DNA form, the CDR3 reads TGTGCCAGCAGTCCACCCCGGACTAGCGGGAGCGAGACCCAGTACTTC. Protein product: CASSPPRTSGSETQYF.

This clonotype was counted a few times. The CDR3 carries no conserved terminal phenylalanine or tryptophan, so it likely arises from a read error. The chain carries TRBV6-5 and TRBJ2-1, with unresolved D. The CDR3 runs 14 residues. Germline-derived CDR1 and CDR2 are MNHEY and SVGAGI. V was clipped by 6 bases and J by 5 bases, with 14 bases between them. CDR3 sequence reads: CASSPQPSDNEQFL. DNA of the CDR3: TGTGCCAGCAGCCCCCAGCCGAGCGACAATGAGCAGTTCTTA.

The genes are TRBV11-2 and TRBJ2-1; tentative D call: TRBD2 (6 bases). Germline assignment: CDR1 SGHAT and CDR2 FQNNGV. The CDR3 spans 17 residues. The V end lost 6 bases, the J end lost 4 bases, and 22 bases lay between the germline ends. The CDR3 region is CASSIRPPGVRYNEQFF. The CDR3 DNA sequence: TGTGCCAGCAGTATACGCCCCCCGGGAGTAAGGTACAATGAGCAGTTCTTC.

This chain uses TRBV10-2 with TRBJ1-5, with TRBD1 matching 10 bases. Germline lookup yields CDR1 WSHSY and CDR2 SAAADI. This CDR3 region has 16 residues. J was trimmed by 1 base and V by 4 bases; bases with no gene match: 4. In DNA form, the CDR3 reads TGCGCCAGCAGTGGTCCGGGACAGGGGAGCAATCAGCCCCAGCATTTT. It specifies CASSGPGQGSNQPQHF.

The chain recombines TRBV7-8 with TRBJ2-1; 8 bases align to TRBD2. This CDR3 region has 15 residues. The trim removed 6 bases at V and 2 bases at J, leaving 6 bases unmatched. In germline, CDR1 is SGHVS, CDR2 FQNEAQ. The CDR3 DNA sequence: TGTGCCAGCAGACTTCTTAGCGGGGCCTACAATGAGCAGTTCTTC. Encoded protein: CASRLLSGAYNEQFF.

This clonotype was seen a few times. The chain is built from TRBV7-9 and TRBJ1-2; D not resolved. There are 14 residues in the CDR3. The germline V gene has CDR1 SEHNR and CDR2 FQNEAQ (reference sequence). The V end lost 4 bases, the J end lost 3 bases, and 12 bases lay between the germline ends. Here the CDR3 DNA reads TGTGCCAGCAGCTCCGAGACGGTTCACTATGGCTACACCTTC. Protein product: CASSSETVHYGYTF.

This clonotype was recorded a few times. The gene calls are TRBV7-2 and TRBJ2-7; 13 positions agree with TRBD2. This CDR3 is 19 amino acids long. After removal of 1 base from V and 2 bases from J, the junction contained 11 bases not matched to a gene. The germline CDR1 and CDR2 sequences are SGHTA and FQGNSA. The CDR3 DNA reads as TGTGCCAGCAGCTTAGTCCACGGGGGACTAGCGGGACCAACCTACGAGCAGTACTTC. Translating gives CASSLVHGGLAGPTYEQYF. The variable domain in full, completed from reference TRBV7-2 and TRBJ2-7, reads GAGVSQSPSNKVTEKGKDVELRCDPISGHTALYWYRQSLGQGLEFLIYFQGNSAPDKSGLPSDRFSAERTGGSVSTLTIQRTQQEDSAVYLCASSLVHGGLAGPTYEQYFGPGTRLTVT.

This clonotype was seen only a few times. The rearrangement joins TRBV7-2 to TRBJ2-3; D is possibly TRBD1 or TRBD2 (6 bases each). This CDR3 comprises 15 residues. Germline V gene lookup returns CDR1 SGHTA and CDR2 FQGNSA. Trimming left V 5 bases short and J 4 bases short, with 16 bases between. The CDR3: CASSLGWGASDTQYF. The CDR3 bases are TGTGCCAGCAGCCTAGGTTGGGGGGCATCAGATACGCAGTATTTT.

The chain employs TRBV12-3 or TRBV12-4 and TRBJ1-2; D is uncertain. Trimming removed 6 bases at V and 2 bases at J, with 19 bases between. The CDR3 is made up of 16 amino acids. CDR3 sequence reads: CASSPSTIMGNYGYTF. For the CDR3, the DNA is TGTGCCAGCAGCCCATCCACCATCATGGGAAACTATGGCTACACCTTC.

This clonotype has a count of ten or more. The chain links TRBV6-2 or TRBV6-3 to TRBJ2-1; D ambiguous. The germline V gene has CDR1 MNHEY and CDR2 SVGEGT. Trimming took off 0 bases at V and 7 bases at J, with 13 bases between the two ends. This CDR3 contains 15 residues. In nucleotides, the CDR3 is TGTGCCAGCAGTTACTCCCCTTTCGAAGGGAATGAGCAGTTCTTC. The encoded protein is CASSYSPFEGNEQFF.

The V call is TRBV20-1, the J call TRBJ1-4; D call uncertain. V was shortened by 6 bases and J by 2 bases, with 7 bases between the two germline ends. The CDR3 runs 12 residues. CDR1 is DFQATT and CDR2 is SNEGSKA in the germline V gene (reference sequence). The CDR3 coding sequence is TGCAGTGCCTGGTATACTAATGAAAAACTGTTTTTT. This codes for CSAWYTNEKLFF.

Only a few counts were recorded for this clonotype. The chain uses TRBV12-3 or TRBV12-4 and TRBJ1-1, with TRBD1 matching 11 bases. This CDR3 contains 16 residues. With 6 bases clipped from V and 1 base from J, the junction kept 7 bases outside the gene matches. The CDR3 here is CASSLGTGGGNTEAFF. CDR3 nucleotide sequence: TGTGCCAGCAGCCTCGGGACAGGGGGTGGGAACACTGAAGCTTTCTTT.

The chain combines TRBV7-2 with TRBJ2-5, with D possibly called TRBD1 or TRBD2 (6 bases each). Trimming pared 4 bases from V and 4 bases from J, leaving 13 bases between. The CDR3 has 14 residues. CDR1 is SGHTA and CDR2 is FQGNSA in the germline V gene. DNA of the CDR3: TGTGCCAGCAGCTGTGGAGGGGGGCGAGAGACCCAGTACTTC. Amino acid sequence: CASSCGGGRETQYF.

About this clonotype: The junction does not match germline at one end; this may be a read error. V and J are TRBV20-1 and TRBJ2-7; D uncertain. Per germline, CDR1 DFQATT and CDR2 SNEGSKA (reference sequence). The CDR3 is made up of 14 amino acids. The CDR3 nucleotides are TGCAGTGTTAGAGATCCGAGGTCCACCTACGAGCAGTACTTC. Its translation: CSVRDPRSTYEQYF.

The rearrangement joins TRBV2 to TRBJ1-2; no clear D gene. Germline V lookup: CDR1 SNHLY, CDR2 FYNNEI. The CDR3 totals 11 residues. Trimming took off 7 bases at V and 7 bases at J, with 10 bases between the two ends. The CDR3 DNA sequence: TGTGCCAGCACAGAACGTCTTGGCTACACCTTC. Protein product: CASTERLGYTF. Full variable domain (outside the CDR3, taken from reference TRBV2 and TRBJ1-2): EPEVTQTPSHQVTQMGQEVILRCVPISNHLYFYWYRQILGQKVEFLVSFYNNEISEKSEIFDDQFSVERPDGSNFTLKIRSTKLEDSAMYFCASTERLGYTFGSGTRLTVV.

This sequence joins TRBV19 and TRBJ2-1, with D maybe TRBD2 (6 bases). The end of the DNA is better explained by TRBJ2-7, so the J call may be wrong. Germline V gene lookup returns CDR1 LNHDA and CDR2 SQIVND (reference sequence). There are 14 residues in the CDR3. The CDR3 DNA sequence: TGTGCCAGTAGTACCCTGGAGGGGTACAATGAGCAGTACTTC. It is translated as CASSTLEGYNEQYF.

The chain has TRBV6-5 and TRBJ2-5, with TRBD1 as a possible D gene (6 bases). Trimming pared 6 bases from V and 4 bases from J, leaving 9 bases between. The CDR3 contains 12 residues. Germline V gene data show CDR1 as MNHEY and CDR2 as SVGAGI. CDR3 protein: CASSIQGETQYF. DNA for the CDR3: TGTGCCAGCAGCATACAGGGAGAGACCCAGTACTTC.

The CDR3 spells CASSVTGFGNIQYF. The CDR3 bases are TGTGCCAGCAGTGTGACAGGGTTCGGAAACATTCAGTACTTC. The genes are TRBV27 and TRBJ2-4, with 7 bases identical to TRBD1. Unmatched junction bases numbered 7, after V lost 5 bases and J lost 6 bases. Germline V lookup: CDR1 MNHEY, CDR2 SMNVEV (reference sequence). The CDR3 spans 14 residues.

On this clonotype itself: A read error may produce the germline difference seen at one junction end. The rearrangement joins TRBV10-3 to TRBJ1-2; weak D call: TRBD1 (5 bases). The CDR3 totals 15 residues. Germline CDR1 is ENHRY and CDR2 is SYGVKD. CDR3 nucleotides: TGTGCCATCAGTGTACCTGGAGGGACCCACTATGGCCACACCTTC. Translated, it gives CAISVPGGTHYGHTF.

This rearrangement joins TRBV7-2 to TRBJ1-1, with a tentative D call TRBD1 (5 bases). V lost 7 bases and J lost 0, with 12 bases in between. Germline CDR1 is SGHTA and CDR2 is FQGNSA. The CDR3 runs to 14 residues. For the CDR3, the DNA is TGTGCCAGCACCTCGGGGCGAATGAACACTGAAGCTTTCTTT. Protein: CASTSGRMNTEAFF.

There are a few counts of this clonotype. The chain carries TRBV6-6 and TRBJ1-1, with a tentative D call TRBD1 (6 bases). Between the trimmed V and J ends, which lost 7 bases and 3 bases, there was a span of 15 bases. This CDR3 spans 14 amino acids. The germline V gene has CDR1 MNHNY and CDR2 SVGAGI (reference sequence). CDR3: CASTEQGFDTEAFF. CDR3 in DNA: TGTGCCAGCACCGAACAGGGATTCGACACTGAAGCTTTCTTT.

This clonotype was picked up a small number of times. V is TRBV7-2 and J is TRBJ2-7; 11 bases fit TRBD1. From germline, CDR1 is SGHTA and CDR2 FQGNSA. The CDR3 runs to 17 residues. The V segment lost 5 bases and the J segment 0 bases; nucleotides outside the gene matches: 9. CDR3 amino acids: CASSPSTGQGVSYEQYF. Written as DNA, the CDR3 is TGTGCCAGCAGCCCGAGCACGGGACAGGGGGTCTCCTACGAGCAGTACTTC.

This clonotype was seen a few times. This sequence joins TRBV9 and TRBJ1-4; D not resolved. Trimming pared 0 bases from V and 2 bases from J, leaving 8 bases between. The CDR3 runs to 15 residues. Germline CDR1 reads SGDLS; CDR2 reads YYNGEE. This CDR3 is CASSVEGGTNEKLFF. As DNA, the CDR3 is TGTGCCAGCAGCGTAGAAGGAGGCACTAATGAAAAACTGTTTTTT. The full variable domain, in which reference TRBV9 and TRBJ1-4 provide the parts outside the CDR3, is DSGVTQTPKHLITATGQRVTLRCSPRSGDLSVYWYQQSLDQGLQFLIQYYNGEERAKGNILERFSAQQFPDLHSELNLSSLELGDSALYFCASSVEGGTNEKLFFGSGTQLSVL.